These 28 T cell receptor beta chains share one sample of origin, sequenced in a study of Ad26.COV2.S vaccination and SARS-CoV-2 variants. Data came from immunoSEQ multiplex PCR; TCRdb stores just in-frame clones and leaves some out. The sample contains roughly 380,000 clones, roughly 91% of which appear only once. Regarding treatment: 19 received Ad26.COV2.S at low or high dose, single or two shots; about 5 received placebo; per-sample allocation not given. Sampling happened 63 days after the first vaccine or placebo injection. Specimen: peripheral blood, collected in a trial of Ad26.COV2.S vaccine versus placebo. These receptors were obtained from a person between 18 and 59 years old who received the Ad26.COV2.S COVID-19 vaccine or a placebo.

The sample holds one count of this clone. This rearrangement joins TRBV11-2 to TRBJ2-2; TRBD2 matches 7 bases. The CDR3 consists of 15 residues. J gave up 1 base and V 5 bases, and 4 bases lay outside the gene matches. Germline V gene lookup returns CDR1 SGHAT and CDR2 FQNNGV. CDR3 in amino acids: CASSRQRGNTGELFF. CDR3 bases: TGTGCCAGCAGCCGGCAGCGGGGGAACACCGGGGAGCTGTTTTTT.

This chain uses TRBV7-9 with TRBJ2-7; TRBD1 is a possible D gene (5 bases). The ends were cut back, 2 bases at V and 2 bases at J, with 19 bases in the middle. Germline V gene data show CDR1 as SEHNR and CDR2 as FQNEAQ (reference sequence). This CDR3 spans 17 amino acids. The CDR3 spells CASSLTPTGKRAYEQYF. The CDR3 DNA is TGTGCCAGCAGCTTAACACCCACAGGTAAAAGGGCCTACGAGCAGTACTTC.

V is TRBV11-2 and J is TRBJ1-6; possible D gene TRBD1, 6 bases. Germline loops: CDR1 SGHAT, CDR2 FQNNGV. Deletions cut 1 base from V and 10 bases from J, with 11 bases between. This CDR3 is built from 14 residues. CDR3 in DNA: TGTGCCAGCAGCTTAGTAGGGGGAGAATCACCCCTCCACTTT. The encoded protein is CASSLVGGESPLHF. The variable domain in full, completed from reference TRBV11-2 and TRBJ1-6, reads EAGVAQSPRYKIIEKRQSVAFWCNPISGHATLYWYQQILGQGPKLLIQFQNNGVVDDSQLPKDRFSAERLKGVDSTLKIQPAKLEDSAVYLCASSLVGGESPLHFGNGTRLTVT.

This rearrangement joins TRBV2 to TRBJ2-5; D is undetermined. Germline V gene lookup returns CDR1 SNHLY and CDR2 FYNNEI. V lost 1 base to trimming and J lost 2 bases, with 5 bases between them. This CDR3 comprises 13 residues. The CDR3 region is CASSEEVQETQYF. The CDR3 nucleotides read TGTGCCAGCAGTGAAGAGGTACAAGAGACCCAGTACTTC. Supplemented by reference TRBV2 and TRBJ2-5, the full variable domain reads EPEVTQTPSHQVTQMGQEVILRCVPISNHLYFYWYRQILGQKVEFLVSFYNNEISEKSEIFDDQFSVERPDGSNFTLKIRSTKLEDSAMYFCASSEEVQETQYFGPGTRLLVL.

In its sample, this clone was seen once. The V gene is TRBV5-6, the J gene TRBJ1-5, with D possibly being TRBD1 (5 bases). Germline lookup yields CDR1 SGHDT and CDR2 YYEEEE. The CDR3 has 14 amino acids. V was shortened by 2 bases and J by 4 bases, with 10 bases between the two germline ends. CDR3 region: CASSFRGANQPQHF. The CDR3 DNA sequence: TGTGCCAGCAGCTTTAGGGGAGCTAATCAGCCCCAGCATTTT. The full variable domain, with the rest looked up from reference TRBV5-6 and TRBJ1-5, is DAGVTQSPTHLIKTRGQQVTLRCSPKSGHDTVSWYQQALGQGPQFIFQYYEEEERQRGNFPDRFSGHQFPNYSSELNVNALLLGDSALYLCASSFRGANQPQHFGDGTRLSIL.

V is TRBV9 and J is TRBJ2-2; D tentatively reads TRBD1 or TRBD2 (5 bases each). CDR1 SGDLS and CDR2 YYNGEE come from the germline V gene. CDR3 length equals 18 residues. Between the trimmed V and J ends, which lost 2 bases and 2 bases, there was a span of 19 bases. In nucleotides, the CDR3 is TGTGCCAGCAGCGTTAGGTTATCGGGACCCAGCAACACCGGGGAGCTGTTTTTT. It codes for CASSVRLSGPSNTGELFF.

The CDR3 protein is CASSASGGVNEKLFF. Here the CDR3 DNA reads TGTGCCAGCAGCGCTTCAGGGGGCGTTAATGAAAAACTGTTTTTT. The chain is built from TRBV9 and TRBJ1-4; 8 positions agree with TRBD1. Trimming cost V 3 bases and J 4 bases; bases outside gene matches: 5. The germline CDR1 and CDR2 sequences are SGDLS and YYNGEE. The CDR3 covers 15 residues.

The chain recombines TRBV5-1 with TRBJ2-7, with TRBD1 matching over 8 bases. CDR1 is SGHRS and CDR2 is YFSETQ in the germline V gene. The CDR3 covers 14 residues. Germline trimming cut 2 bases from V and 5 bases from J; bases unmatched to any gene: 6. The CDR3 bases are TGCGCCAGCAGCTTAGGGACAGGTATCGACGAGCAGTACTTC. Protein: CASSLGTGIDEQYF.

This clone was seen a few times. The chain recombines TRBV7-9 with TRBJ1-1; D remains unclear. Germline V gives CDR1 SEHNR, CDR2 FQNEAQ (reference sequence). With 1 base removed from V and 3 bases from J, the gap between germline ends came to 12 bases. The CDR3 is 15 amino acids. The CDR3 DNA reads as TGTGCCAGCAGCTTAGGAGGTGGGGTGCACACTGAAGCTTTCTTT. Translated, it gives CASSLGGGVHTEAFF.

The sample holds a few counts of this clone. The V gene is TRBV6-5, the J gene TRBJ2-1; D is unresolved. Per the germline V gene, CDR1 is MNHEY and CDR2 is SVGAGI. This CDR3 comprises 14 residues. V shed 0 bases and J shed 4 bases, with 7 bases lying between them. DNA of the CDR3: TGTGCCAGCAGTTACTCCAGGATATACAATGAGCAGTTCTTC. Protein: CASSYSRIYNEQFF.

This clone was seen only a few times. The chain is built from TRBV27 and TRBJ1-5, with D unresolved. Trimming took off 8 bases at V and 7 bases at J, with 9 bases between the two ends. Germline values: CDR1 MNHEY, CDR2 SMNVEV (reference sequence). The CDR3 sequence is 11 residues long. CDR3 sequence: CASGPSQPQHF. The CDR3 DNA is TGTGCCAGCGGGCCCAGCCAGCCCCAGCATTTT.

The DNA for the CDR3 is TGTGCCAGCACCCTCGGACAGGGGGGCTCCTATGGCTACACCTTC. This codes for CASTLGQGGSYGYTF. The chain is built from TRBV4-2 and TRBJ1-2, with TRBD1 matching 10 bases. The CDR3 contains 15 residues. Germline V gene lookup returns CDR1 LGHNA and CDR2 YNFKEQ. With V trimmed by 7 bases and J by 4 bases, 9 bases remained unmatched.

Worth noting for this clone: Other DNA variants within this sample encode the same CDR3. This CDR3 is CASSELASTDTQYF. Here the CDR3 DNA reads TGTGCCAGCAGTGAGCTGGCGAGCACAGATACGCAGTATTTT. J is TRBJ2-3 and V is TRBV6-4, with D unresolved. The CDR3 totals 14 residues. The germline CDR1 and CDR2 sequences are MRHNA and SNTAGT. Trimming left V 3 bases short and J 0 bases short, with 7 bases between.

The rearrangement uses TRBV9 and TRBJ1-2; D perhaps matches TRBD1 (6 bases). Per the germline V gene, CDR1 is SGDLS and CDR2 is YYNGEE. CDR3 length: 16 amino acids. Trimming cost V 0 bases and J 4 bases, with 16 bases left between them. The CDR3 region is CASSVALTGPLYGYTF. DNA of the CDR3: TGTGCCAGCAGCGTAGCCCTGACAGGCCCCCTCTATGGCTACACCTTC.

CDR3: CASRLGPGGNEQFF. The DNA of the CDR3 is TGTGCAAGTCGCTTAGGCCCGGGTGGCAATGAGCAGTTCTTC. The V and J genes are TRBV12-2 and TRBJ2-1; the table calls TRBD2, which could not be checked here. TRBV12-2 counts as a pseudogene. The CDR3 is 14 residues long.

Only a few counts were recorded for this clone. The chain joins TRBV18 to TRBJ2-1, with D possibly being TRBD1 (6 bases). Germline CDR1 reads KGHSH; CDR2 reads LQKENI. The CDR3 is 13 amino acids. Trimming stripped 3 bases from V and 10 bases from J, with 13 bases between. For the CDR3, the DNA is TGTGCCAGCTCACCCCCAGGGGCTGGGGAGCAGTTCTTC. Translating it yields CASSPPGAGEQFF.

The rearrangement links TRBV3-1 (or the pseudogene TRBV3-2) to TRBJ2-2; 8 bases fit TRBD2. V was clipped by 0 bases and J by 3 bases; unmatched bases: 9. Germline V CDR1 and CDR2: LGHDT, YNNKEL (reference sequence). The CDR3 covers 18 residues. CDR3 coding DNA: TGTGCCAGCAGCCAAGAAATGATGCGGGGGGCAGACACCGGGGAGCTGTTTTTT. This codes for CASSQEMMRGADTGELFF.

This clone was picked up a small number of times. This chain connects TRBV5-4 to TRBJ2-7; no clear D. The V and J ends lost 1 base and 2 bases respectively, with 10 bases between them. Germline CDR1 reads SGHNT; CDR2 reads YYREEE (reference sequence). The CDR3 spans 14 residues. The CDR3 spells CASSLQGSPYEQYF. In nucleotides, the CDR3 is TGTGCCAGCAGCTTGCAAGGATCCCCCTACGAGCAGTACTTC.

This chain uses TRBV6-2 or TRBV6-3 with TRBJ2-1; 9 nucleotides match TRBD2. The germline V gene has CDR1 MNHEY and CDR2 SVGEGT. After removal of 3 bases from V and 9 bases from J, the junction contained 9 bases not matched to a gene. The CDR3 runs 15 residues. The CDR3 DNA reads as TGTGCCAGCAGTTATGGCGGGGGGGCGTTCGGTGAGCAGTTCTTC. This sequence encodes CASSYGGGAFGEQFF.

The chain couples TRBV9 to TRBJ2-3; D ambiguous. Germline V gene sequence: CDR1 SGDLS, CDR2 YYNGEE. The germline V and J ends were trimmed by 0 bases and 0 bases, with 8 bases remaining between them. CDR3 length: 15 residues. For the CDR3, the DNA is TGTGCCAGCAGCGTAGAGGGCGTGAGCACAGATACGCAGTATTTT. Translation gives CASSVEGVSTDTQYF.

The gene calls are TRBV5-1 and TRBJ1-4; 7 bases match TRBD1. The CDR3 length is 18 residues. J lost 0 bases, V lost 3 bases, and 11 bases had no gene match. CDR1 and CDR2 (germline): SGHRS, YFSETQ. CDR3 sequence reads: CASSSGQSLIATNEKLFF. Here the CDR3 DNA reads TGCGCCAGCAGCTCGGGACAGTCTCTTATCGCAACTAATGAAAAACTGTTTTTT.

CDR3 nucleotide sequence: TGCGCCAGCAGCCAAACAGCGCGCACAGATACGCAGTATTTT. Protein product: CASSQTARTDTQYF. The rearrangement links TRBV4-1 to TRBJ2-3; D unresolved. CDR3 length: 14 residues. Per germline, CDR1 MGHRA and CDR2 YSYEKL. V gave up 2 bases and J gave up 1 base, with 7 bases separating them.

This clone was counted only a few times. In nucleotides, the CDR3 is TGTGCCAGCAAAGATTCAGGGGTTGGCTACACCTTC. It yields the protein CASKDSGVGYTF. This chain links TRBV7-9 with TRBJ1-2; D possibly corresponds to TRBD1 (6 bases). Trimming removed 7 bases from V and 7 bases from J, with 13 bases in between. This CDR3 region has 12 residues. CDR1 and CDR2 from the germline V gene are SEHNR and FQNEAQ (reference sequence).

The gene calls are TRBV24-1 and TRBJ2-7, with D tentatively TRBD1 (6 bases). The V and J ends lost 6 bases and 2 bases respectively, with 13 bases between them. Germline V lookup: CDR1 KGHDR, CDR2 SFDVKD. The CDR3 runs 14 residues. The CDR3 reads CATSSGHYAYEQYF. The CDR3 region has the DNA TGTGCCACCAGTTCGGGACACTACGCCTACGAGCAGTACTTC.

The CDR3 DNA follows: TGTGCCAGCACGATGTGGGTGGGCTCCTATGGCTACACCTTC. Protein product: CASTMWVGSYGYTF. V is TRBV6-5 and J is TRBJ1-2; D uncertain. CDR1 and CDR2 (germline): MNHEY, SVGAGI. With 7 bases removed from V and 4 bases from J, the gap between germline ends came to 16 bases. The CDR3 is made up of 14 amino acids.

J is TRBJ1-3 and V is TRBV5-8; 7 bases match TRBD1. Germline-derived CDR1 and CDR2 are SGHTS and YDEGEE. The V segment lost 4 bases and the J segment 0 bases; nucleotides outside the gene matches: 4. This CDR3 comprises 15 residues. The DNA of the CDR3 is TGTGCCAGCAGCCTTGGGACAGACTCTGGAAACACCATATATTTT. Amino acid sequence: CASSLGTDSGNTIYF.

J is TRBJ2-7 and V is TRBV5-1, with 8 bases fitting TRBD1. CDR3 length equals 16 residues. CDR1 is SGHRS and CDR2 is YFSETQ in the germline V gene. The V segment lost 1 base and the J segment 2 bases; nucleotides outside the gene matches: 8. The chain's CDR3 is CASSLRGQGTTYEQYF. CDR3 sequence (DNA): TGCGCCAGCAGCTTGAGAGGACAGGGCACCACCTACGAGCAGTACTTC.

This rearrangement joins TRBV7-3 to TRBJ2-1; D possibly corresponds to TRBD1 (6 bases). V was pared by 2 bases and J by 4 bases, with 15 bases between. CDR1 and CDR2 (germline): SGHTA, FQGTGA. The CDR3 is 16 residues long. The CDR3 bases are TGTGCCAGCAGCTTAGTTTTGGGGGCTTCGTACAATGAGCAGTTCTTC. This gives the protein CASSLVLGASYNEQFF.